This TCR beta chain is from a study of shared T cell receptors in the human thymus. Only in-frame clones appear in the TCRdb table, and some are missing; sequencing was by immunoSEQ multiplex PCR. This sample has some 400,000 clones, with roughly 94% found just once. CDR1 and CDR2 (germline): WNHNN, SYGVQD (reference sequence). Trimming removed 2 bases at V and 4 bases at J, with 11 bases between. The CDR3 sequence is 15 residues long. The V and J genes are TRBV10-1 and TRBJ2-2, with D possibly being TRBD1 or TRBD2 (5 bases each). This receptor was taken from a human donor. Sequencing was carried out using thymocytes. CDR3 in DNA: TGCGCCAGCAGTGAGAGGGACCGAACCACCGGGGAGCTGTTTTTT. This sequence encodes CASSERDRTTGELFF.